What follows are 14 T cell receptor beta chains derived from one specimen sequenced in a study of cytomegalovirus exposure and HLA in healthy donors. Use of 60 Vbeta and 13 Jbeta primers characterized the PCR. TCRdb keeps only in-frame clones here, not all; method: immunoSEQ multiplex PCR. The sample yields 200,000 or so clones, 78% seen once. The sequenced sample consisted of PBMCs. These receptors were taken from a woman between 25 and 40 years old in good health and CMV-seropositive.

This clone occurred a few times. The chain is built from TRBV28 and TRBJ1-2, with D tentatively TRBD1 (5 bases). In germline, CDR1 is MDHEN, CDR2 SYDVKM. V dropped 4 bases and J dropped 8 bases, with 11 bases sitting between them. The CDR3 is 12 amino acids. In nucleotides, the CDR3 is TGTGCCAGCAGTTGGGGGGGAACGGGCTACACCTTC. Amino acid sequence: CASSWGGTGYTF.

The chain employs TRBV15 and TRBJ2-7; no clear D gene. This CDR3 contains 16 residues. Germline CDR1 reads LNHNV; CDR2 reads YYDKDF (reference sequence). The V and J ends lost 5 bases and 1 base respectively, with 18 bases between them. This chain's CDR3 is CATSPREVFRSYEQYF. The CDR3, as DNA: TGTGCCACCAGCCCAAGAGAAGTCTTCCGTTCCTACGAGCAGTACTTC.

The rearrangement links TRBV5-1 to TRBJ2-7; weak D call: TRBD1 (6 bases). CDR3 length: 14 residues. CDR1 is SGHRS, CDR2 YFSETQ, per germline. V dropped 5 bases and J dropped 3 bases, with 15 bases sitting between them. This CDR3 is CASSPDRSSYEQYF. DNA of the CDR3: TGCGCCAGCAGTCCGGACAGATCCAGCTACGAGCAGTACTTC.

V usage is TRBV9 and J usage is TRBJ2-5; D perhaps matches TRBD2 (6 bases). The CDR3 length is 15 residues. Germline V CDR1 and CDR2: SGDLS, YYNGEE. V was shortened by 0 bases and J by 1 base, with 10 bases between the two germline ends. The CDR3 reads CASSVDWDSQETQYF. In DNA form, the CDR3 reads TGTGCCAGCAGCGTAGATTGGGACTCCCAAGAGACCCAGTACTTC.

This clone was detected once. Compared with germline, one end of the junction differs, possibly owing to a read error. The CDR3 sequence is CASREEGGSGRQHYQPQHF. For the CDR3, the DNA is TGTGCCAGCAGAGAAGAGGGAGGGTCCGGTCGCCAGCACTATCAGCCCCAGCATTTT. The rearrangement uses TRBV6-1 and TRBJ1-5; D unclear. The CDR3 covers 19 residues. CDR1 MNHNS and CDR2 SASEGT come from the germline V gene.

The CDR3 region is CASSPLGLTLRANVLTF. In DNA, the CDR3 is TGTGCCAGCTCACCTCTGGGCCTTACCCTTCGGGCCAACGTCCTGACTTTC. The J gene is TRBJ2-6, the V gene TRBV18; D not certain. The CDR3 runs 17 residues. The V gene's germline CDR1 is KGHSH and CDR2 LQKENI. Trimming removed 3 bases at V and 5 bases at J, with 17 bases between.

V gene TRBV4-3 combines with J gene TRBJ2-1; TRBD1 is a possible D gene (6 bases). Trimming left V 4 bases short and J 9 bases short, with 10 bases between. The V gene's germline CDR1 is LGHNA and CDR2 YSLEER. CDR3 length: 12 amino acids. CDR3 in amino acids: CASSPNRVEQFF. The CDR3 DNA reads as TGCGCCAGCAGCCCAAACAGGGTTGAGCAGTTCTTC.

V usage is TRBV7-3 and J usage is TRBJ2-7; 7 bases align to TRBD1. The CDR3 length is 13 residues. Looked up from germline, CDR1 is SGHTA and CDR2 is FQGTGA. With V trimmed by 5 bases and J by 5 bases, 6 bases remained unmatched. The CDR3 region is CASSTTGSHEQYF. For the CDR3, the DNA is TGTGCCAGCAGCACGACAGGGTCCCACGAGCAGTACTTC.

In its sample, this clone was seen a few times. J is TRBJ1-1 and V is TRBV5-1; D gene uncertain. Trimming removed 0 bases at V and 5 bases at J, with 8 bases between. The CDR3 totals 13 residues. Germline loops: CDR1 SGHRS, CDR2 YFSETQ. The CDR3 coding sequence is TGCGCCAGCAGCTTGGTGAGAGAAACTGAAGCTTTCTTT. It codes for CASSLVRETEAFF.

V gene TRBV9 combines with J gene TRBJ2-1; maybe TRBD2 (5 bases). Germline V gives CDR1 SGDLS, CDR2 YYNGEE. The CDR3 covers 14 residues. V was trimmed by 2 bases and J by 7 bases, leaving 13 bases between them. The CDR3 DNA reads as TGTGCCAGCAGCGTCGACTGGGGAGTGAATGAGCAGTTCTTC. Protein sequence: CASSVDWGVNEQFF. The variable domain in full, with the rest retrieved from reference TRBV9 and TRBJ2-1, is DSGVTQTPKHLITATGQRVTLRCSPRSGDLSVYWYQQSLDQGLQFLIQYYNGEERAKGNILERFSAQQFPDLHSELNLSSLELGDSALYFCASSVDWGVNEQFFGPGTRLTVL.

This clone was seen only a few times. This chain joins TRBV19 and TRBJ2-3; TRBD1 is a possible D gene (5 bases). From germline, CDR1 is LNHDA and CDR2 SQIVND (reference sequence). V was clipped by 7 bases and J by 5 bases, with 19 bases between them. The CDR3 loop spans 15 amino acids. The CDR3 DNA follows: TGTGCCAGTACAGCGCAGGGCAGGATTGGAGATACGCAGTATTTT. Protein product: CASTAQGRIGDTQYF.

V usage is TRBV19 and J usage is TRBJ2-7; D might be TRBD2 (6 bases). CDR3 size: 16 residues. Trimming cost V 5 bases and J 2 bases, with 19 bases left between them. Germline CDR1 is LNHDA and CDR2 is SQIVND (reference sequence). In DNA, the CDR3 is TGTGCCAGTAGTGGGGCCGGGGGACCCTCCACCTACGAGCAGTACTTC. Its translation: CASSGAGGPSTYEQYF. Drawing the rest from reference TRBV19 and TRBJ2-7, the complete variable domain is DGGITQSPKYLFRKEGQNVTLSCEQNLNHDAMYWYRQDPGQGLRLIYYSQIVNDFQKGDIAEGYSVSREKKESFPLTVTSAQKNPTAFYLCASSGAGGPSTYEQYFGPGTRLTVT.

This clone was counted only a few times. The chain couples TRBV5-1 to TRBJ2-7; TRBD2 is a possible D gene (6 bases). Germline V CDR1 and CDR2: SGHRS, YFSETQ. The CDR3 length is 13 residues. The V and J ends lost 3 bases and 5 bases respectively, with 12 bases between them. CDR3 coding DNA: TGCGCCAGCAGCTCTCCAGGGAGGAACGAGCAGTACTTC. This encodes CASSSPGRNEQYF. Supplemented by reference TRBV5-1 and TRBJ2-7, the full variable domain reads KAGVTQTPRYLIKTRGQQVTLSCSPISGHRSVSWYQQTPGQGLQFLFEYFSETQRNKGNFPGRFSGRQFSNSRSEMNVSTLELGDSALYLCASSSPGRNEQYFGPGTRLTVT.

This chain joins TRBV7-2 and TRBJ2-7, with 8 positions matching TRBD2. This CDR3 is built from 15 residues. Trimming took 2 bases from V and 0 from J; bases not matched to a gene: 3. Germline values: CDR1 SGHTA, CDR2 FQGNSA. The CDR3 is CASSLRGGTSYEQYF. The CDR3 DNA follows: TGTGCCAGCAGCTTACGCGGGGGGACCTCCTACGAGCAGTACTTC.